This note documents a single T cell receptor (beta chain) sequence. The target of this receptor is not known. Base quality data are lacking; no much larger clone is found one base away. The sample comes from a study of a mutant IDH1 vaccine in newly diagnosed glioma (dated by TCRdb to the early 2020s). Context from the whole study: Vaccination began 4-6 weeks after radiotherapy alone, or alongside temozolomide cycles in the chemotherapy-containing groups. Of the 32 patients who were treated, about 62% were male and about 40% were female, and the mean age was around 40 years. Prior to enrollment, standard therapy consisting of radiotherapy alone, temozolomide alone, or radiochemotherapy with temozolomide had been administered to patients, with the combination being received by most patients. Visit V12 was the week-35 safety follow-up and visit V13 was the week-47 end of study. Peripheral blood was drawn at six visits: V03 (baseline), V05, V07, V10, V12 and V13. Longitudinal TCRB deep sequencing was done for 25 to 30 treated patients, wherever samples were available for exploratory analyses.

The library was prepared using the immunoSEQ multiplex PCR assay. The hsTCRB Kit was used according to the manufacturer's protocol to amplify rearranged TCR beta chain sequences. TCRB libraries were sequenced on an Illumina MiSeq. Per the source publication's procedure: The kit vendor's proprietary platform handled demultiplexing, trimming and gene mapping. TCRdb limited this immuneACCESS table to in-frame rearrangements with V and J called. A share of clones is missing; checked studies link under half to unresolved V genes, and the rest is unexplained. V, J and clone size reflect that table, while D and trimming were determined from the DNA. The sample profile shows about 56,000 clones; over 70% of them were found once. The top ten hold roughly 5.4% of the sample. General findings and caveats noted by the study authors: The authors noted that analyses of patient blood samples could not be reproduced because of sample limitations. Availability determined which PBMC samples were chosen for TCRB deep sequencing. No apparent relationship was observed between pseudoprogression and alterations in the top peripheral T cell clonotypes detected by TCRB sequencing. Across multiple MHC alleles, vaccine-induced immune responses were seen in 90% to 95% of patients.

What the time point label conveys for this sample: week 47, end of study. A 20-mer mutant IDH1 peptide at 300 micrograms in Montanide made up each vaccine dose, which was injected subcutaneously together with topical imiquimod. Eight vaccinations were administered to patients in weeks 1, 3, 5, 7, 11, 15, 19 and 23, corresponding to visits V03 through V10. Newly diagnosed WHO grade 3 or 4 IDH1-mutant astrocytomas showing loss of nuclear ATRX were present in the donors. The samples were drawn from NOA16, a multicentre, single-arm, open-label phase I trial in Germany that tested a mutant IDH1 peptide vaccine in humans for the first time. Genomic DNA for TCRB sequencing was isolated from EDTA blood with the DNeasy Blood and Tissue Kit. The sequence was collected from a man in his fifties or sixties with glioma. The specimen was PBMCs, collected from a glioma patient whose treatment included an IDH1 peptide vaccine.

The CDR3 region has the sequence CASSPPLGGYNEQFF. The DNA sequence is TGTGCCAGCAGCCCCCCCCTAGGAGGGTACAATGAGCAGTTCTTC. The V gene is TRBV7-2 and the J gene is TRBJ2-1; TRBD2 could be the D gene, as 6 bases match. Taken from the germline V gene, the CDR1 and CDR2 loops are SGHTA and FQGNSA. V is reduced by 5 bases and J by 4 bases, leaving a spacing of 15 bases between them. The CDR3 runs 15 amino acids, cysteine and phenylalanine included. Only the CDR3 part of the read is kept: 45 bases, read in frame from the first base.